This TCR beta chain was identified during a study of shared clonotypes between healthy human individuals. All donors qualified as healthy HIV-negative adults and had experienced no recent acute infections or vaccinations. From CD4+ cells came CD45RA+ naive and CD45RA-negative memory subsets. Germline values: CDR1 KGHSH, CDR2 LQKENI. V gave up 2 bases and J gave up 8 bases, with 8 bases separating them. This CDR3 comprises 12 residues. The repertoire was sequenced with immunoSEQ multiplex PCR; TCRdb's copy has only in-frame clones and lacks some. The table has 1.6 million or so clones, roughly 96% seen once.

The sequence derives from a man aged 30 to 39 in good health. The sequencing sample was made of naive CD4+ T cells sorted from blood. The subset was: CD45RA+ positively selected. The chain uses TRBV18 and TRBJ2-3, with D unresolved. CDR3 sequence reads: CASSPDRGTQYF. The CDR3 DNA sequence: TGTGCCAGCTCACCAGATCGCGGTACGCAGTATTTT.